Below, 19 T cell receptor beta chains from the same sample are listed, as sequenced in a study of metastatic and nonmetastatic thyroid tumors. Patients had received no treatment of any kind before thyroid surgery. TCRdb re-called clones from the PCR reads using MiXCR. The sample holds 20,000 to 25,000 clones; roughly 24% are singletons and the top ten take approximately 6%. Sequencing was performed on tumor tissue. Receptor source: a female donor with papillary thyroid cancer or a benign thyroid nodule (not recorded which). Some clones in this sample may be carry-over from other donors' samples.

This chain joins TRBV4-3 and TRBJ2-2, with D tentatively TRBD2 (6 bases). V lost 1 base and J lost 7, with 19 bases in between. Germline V CDR1 and CDR2: LGHNA, YSLEER. The CDR3 contains 17 residues. The CDR3 here is CASSQAGLLGVGGELFF. The DNA for the CDR3 is TGCGCCAGCAGCCAAGCTGGACTATTGGGAGTAGGCGGGGAGCTGTTTTTT.

This clone was detected many times. The CDR3 is CASSFSGRGETQYF. As DNA, the CDR3 is TGTGCCAGCAGCTTTAGCGGGAGGGGGGAGACCCAGTACTTC. V and J are TRBV7-2 and TRBJ2-5; 11 nucleotides agree with TRBD2. In germline, CDR1 is SGHTA, CDR2 FQGNSA. After removal of 3 bases from V and 5 bases from J, the junction contained 2 bases not matched to a gene. The length of the CDR3 is 14 residues.

In this sample, this clone turned up many times. The chain is built from TRBV14 and TRBJ2-6; D perhaps matches TRBD1 (6 bases). The germline CDR1 and CDR2 sequences are SGHDN and FVKESK. V shed 3 bases and J shed 1 base, with 13 bases lying between them. This CDR3 contains 17 residues. CDR3 nucleotides: TGTGCCAGCAGCCAGAACAGGGTTTCGTCTGGGGCCAACGTCCTGACTTTC. It translates to CASSQNRVSSGANVLTF.

This clone was recorded once. It may be a read error: a sequence one base away is much more abundant. The V gene is TRBV4-1, the J gene TRBJ2-1; no definite D call. Trimming shortened V by 8 bases and J by 1 base, and 15 bases separated the two germline ends. This CDR3 comprises 15 residues. Looked up from germline, CDR1 is MGHRA and CDR2 is YSYEKL. CDR3 amino acids: CASLTSPLSYNEQFF. CDR3 sequence (DNA): TGCGCCAGCCTCACAAGCCCACTTTCCTACAATGAGCAGTTCTTC.

There are many counts of this clone. This sample also contains other DNA sequences that code for the same CDR3. The rearrangement links TRBV2 to TRBJ2-4; 11 bases are a match to TRBD2. This CDR3 has 17 residues. In germline, CDR1 is SNHLY, CDR2 FYNNEI. V gave up 6 bases and J gave up 0 bases; unmatched junction bases: 7. Here the CDR3 DNA reads TGTGCCAGCAGGGGGGGACTAGCGGCGCTAGCCAAAAACATTCAGTACTTC. Protein sequence: CASRGGLAALAKNIQYF. Drawing the rest from reference TRBV2 and TRBJ2-4, the complete variable domain is EPEVTQTPSHQVTQMGQEVILRCVPISNHLYFYWYRQILGQKVEFLVSFYNNEISEKSEIFDDQFSVERPDGSNFTLKIRSTKLEDSAMYFCASRGGLAALAKNIQYFGAGTRLSVL.

This clone was counted many times. The genes are TRBV11-2 and TRBJ1-1, with a possible D match to TRBD1 (6 bases). V was trimmed by 0 bases and J by 0 bases, leaving 8 bases between them. The V gene's germline CDR1 is SGHAT and CDR2 FQNNGV. The CDR3 has 15 residues. The CDR3 region is CASSLDWTVNTEAFF. CDR3 DNA sequence: TGTGCCAGCAGCTTAGATTGGACAGTGAACACTGAAGCTTTCTTT.

This clone was observed at least ten times. The rearrangement uses TRBV5-1 and TRBJ2-5; D gene ambiguous. Germline CDR1 and CDR2: SGHRS and YFSETQ. The CDR3 loop spans 14 amino acids. Trimming shortened V by 0 bases and J by 1 base, and 7 bases separated the two germline ends. The CDR3 is CASSLDMVQETQYF. Here the CDR3 DNA reads TGCGCCAGCAGCTTGGATATGGTCCAAGAGACCCAGTACTTC.

This clone was observed many times. This rearrangement joins TRBV2 to TRBJ2-1, with 8 positions matching TRBD2. The V and J ends lost 4 bases and 2 bases, in that order; junction bases with no gene match: 7. The CDR3 extends over 16 amino acids. CDR1 SNHLY and CDR2 FYNNEI come from the germline V gene. The CDR3 DNA follows: TGTGCCAGCAGTGTGAGCGGGAGCAGGGCCTACAATGAGCAGTTCTTC. Translated, it gives CASSVSGSRAYNEQFF.

The table lists this clone with many counts. The chain employs TRBV9 and TRBJ2-2, with 7 bases identical to TRBD1. After removal of 0 bases from V and 4 bases from J, the junction contained 6 bases not matched to a gene. This CDR3 comprises 16 residues. From germline, CDR1 is SGDLS and CDR2 YYNGEE. The CDR3 loop reads CASSVAETGITGELFF. CDR3 coding DNA: TGTGCCAGCAGCGTAGCTGAGACAGGGATCACCGGGGAGCTGTTTTTT.

The chain combines TRBV20-1 with TRBJ2-5; perhaps TRBD2 as D (5 bases). Trimming removed 3 bases at V and 0 bases at J, with 5 bases between. The CDR3 extends over 12 amino acids. Germline values: CDR1 DFQATT, CDR2 SNEGSKA (reference sequence). The DNA for the CDR3 is TGCAGTGCTAGCGGGGACCAAGAGACCCAGTACTTC. This translates into CSASGDQETQYF.

This clone was seen repeatedly, ten times or more. The junction differs from germline at one of its ends, possibly a read error. The chain joins TRBV7-7 to TRBJ2-7, with 9 bases fitting TRBD1. The CDR3 is 14 amino acids. The germline V gene encodes CDR1 SSHAT and CDR2 FNYEAQ (reference sequence). The CDR3: CASTEDRGSYEQYF. Written as DNA, the CDR3 is TGTGCTAGCACCGAGGACAGGGGCTCCTACGAGCAGTACTTC.

This chain uses TRBV2 with TRBJ2-7, with no clear D. CDR1 and CDR2 from the germline V gene are SNHLY and FYNNEI. This CDR3 is built from 11 residues. V was pared by 6 bases and J by 4 bases, with 7 bases between. CDR3 sequence reads: CASRFGYEQYF. The CDR3, as DNA: TGTGCCAGCAGGTTCGGGTACGAGCAGTACTTC.

This clone occurred many times. The chain couples TRBV20-1 to TRBJ2-5, with D possibly matching TRBD2 (6 bases). This CDR3 has 15 amino acids. The ends were cut back, 6 bases at V and 2 bases at J, with 19 bases in the middle. The V gene's germline CDR1 is DFQATT and CDR2 SNEGSKA (reference sequence). Here the CDR3 DNA reads TGCAGTGCGATAAATGGTGGGGGGATTCAAGAGACCCAGTACTTC. The encoded protein is CSAINGGGIQETQYF.

This clone was detected ten times or more. CDR3 DNA sequence: TGTGCCAGCGACTGGGGGACAAATAGCAATCAGCCCCAGCATTTT. Translating gives CASDWGTNSNQPQHF. The V call is TRBV27, the J call TRBJ1-5, with a weak D call TRBD1 (6 bases). This CDR3 has 15 residues. Germline assignment: CDR1 MNHEY and CDR2 SMNVEV (reference sequence). Trimming cost V 8 bases and J 0 bases, with 14 bases left between them.

This clone was picked up many times. This sequence may be a read error, since a much larger clone differs from it by one base. The sample has other DNA sequences that encode this CDR3 too. This chain links TRBV7-2 with TRBJ2-3; D unclear. This CDR3 is built from 13 residues. Germline V gene data show CDR1 as SGHTA and CDR2 as FQGNSA. The CDR3 is CASSLMGTDTQYF. The DNA of the CDR3 is TGCGCCAGCAGCTTGATGGGCACAGATACGCAGTATTTT.

This clone rates as medium-sized (0.01 to 0.1%). The CDR3 sequence: CASSLRGPSGNTIYF. CDR3 DNA sequence: TGTGCCAGCAGTTTAAGGGGCCCCTCTGGAAACACCATATATTTT. The chain links TRBV28 to TRBJ1-3; perhaps TRBD1 as D (5 bases). The V end lost 2 bases, the J end lost 0 bases, and 8 bases lay between the germline ends. CDR1 is MDHEN and CDR2 is SYDVKM in the germline V gene. The CDR3 sequence is 15 residues long.

This clone showed up just a few times. This chain uses TRBV28 with TRBJ2-7; TRBD1 is a possible D gene (5 bases). The V gene's germline CDR1 is MDHEN and CDR2 SYDVKM. The CDR3 runs to 11 residues. V lost 6 bases to trimming and J lost 3 bases, with 6 bases between them. CDR3 sequence: CASRTGYEQYF. In DNA form, the CDR3 reads TGTGCCAGCAGAACAGGCTACGAGCAGTACTTC.

In its sample, this clone was seen a few times. This rearrangement joins TRBV19 to TRBJ2-2; no clear D gene. CDR1 is LNHDA, CDR2 SQIVND, per germline (reference sequence). Between the trimmed V and J ends, which lost 2 bases and 1 base, there was a span of 8 bases. The CDR3 length is 15 residues. The CDR3 is CASSISSVNTGELFF. The CDR3 coding sequence is TGTGCCAGTAGTATATCGTCCGTGAACACCGGGGAGCTGTTTTTT.

This clone was seen more than once but under ten times. One junction end does not reproduce the germline sequence, and a read error may be involved. The rearrangement uses TRBV28 and TRBJ1-1; unclear D gene. Germline assignment: CDR1 MDHEN and CDR2 SYDVKM. The CDR3 is made up of 15 amino acids. The CDR3 DNA follows: TGTGCCTGCAGCCTCTTGGGGAGCAGGAACACTGAAGCTTTCTTT. It translates to CACSLLGSRNTEAFF.